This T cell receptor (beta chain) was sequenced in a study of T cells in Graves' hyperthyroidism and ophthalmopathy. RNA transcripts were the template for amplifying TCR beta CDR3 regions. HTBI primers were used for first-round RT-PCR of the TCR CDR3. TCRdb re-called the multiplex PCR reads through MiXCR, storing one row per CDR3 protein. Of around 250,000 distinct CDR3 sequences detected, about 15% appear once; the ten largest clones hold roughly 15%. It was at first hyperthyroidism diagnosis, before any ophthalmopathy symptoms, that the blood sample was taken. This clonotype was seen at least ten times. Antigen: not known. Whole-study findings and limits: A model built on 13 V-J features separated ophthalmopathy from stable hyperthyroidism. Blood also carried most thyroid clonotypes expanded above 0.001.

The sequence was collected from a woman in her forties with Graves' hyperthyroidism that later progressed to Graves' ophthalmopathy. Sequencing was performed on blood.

The CDR3 coding sequence is TGTGCCAGTAGTATGAAACCCACGGGCAATCAGCCCCAGCATTTT. It specifies CASSMKPTGNQPQHF. This chain connects TRBV19 to TRBJ1-5; D is ambiguous. The CDR3 sequence is 15 residues long. Trimming removed 3 bases at V and 2 bases at J, with 11 bases between. Germline assignment: CDR1 LNHDA and CDR2 SQIVND (reference sequence).